This is a list of T cell receptor beta chains from one sample in a study of blood T cells in healthy people across ages. TCRdb used MiXCR to reprocess the 5' RACE reads, holding one entry per CDR3 protein. This sample has roughly 1,300,000 distinct CDR3 sequences, with around 55% found just once. Sequencing was carried out using blood. The receptors stem from a man between 18 and 29 years old in good health. The CDR3 runs from the conserved cysteine through the conserved F or W. D genes are given only for firm matches. Size tells how often a clone was seen (once, few, many) or the class of an expanded clone, and some rows leave it out.

>TRBV29-1|TRBD1|TRBJ2-5|.
TGCAGCGTTGAAGCAGGGGGCGAGACCCAGTACTTC
CSVEAGGETQYF
>TRBV7-2|.|TRBJ1-1|.
TGTGCCAGCAGCTTAGGAATGGGACTCATGAACACTGAAGCTTTCTTT
CASSLGMGLMNTEAFF
>TRBV7-9|TRBD1|TRBJ1-1|once
TGTGCCAGCAACGGACAGGAGTTCACTGAAGCTTTCTTT
CASNGQEFTEAFF
>TRBV5-6|.|TRBJ2-6|.
TGTGCCAGCAGCTTGACACAGTTGTCTGGGGCCAACGTCCTGACTTTC
CASSLTQLSGANVLTF
>TRBV4-1|TRBD1|TRBJ1-1|few
TGCGCCAGCAGCCAGTGGGACAGGGGGAACACTGAAGCTTTCTTT
CASSQWDRGNTEAFF
>TRBV28|TRBD2|TRBJ2-5|few
TGTGCCAGCAGTTTTGCGGGGGAGGATTTGGGAGAGACCCAGTACTTC
CASSFAGEDLGETQYF
>TRBV7-2|.|TRBJ2-7|.
TGTGCCAGCAGCTTCCAGTCAGGGGCCGAGCAGTACTTC
CASSFQSGAEQYF
>TRBV29-1|.|TRBJ2-3|.
TGCAGCGCCCGGCCCCCAGGGGTAGATACGCAGTATTTT
CSARPPGVDTQYF
>TRBV27|TRBD1|TRBJ2-1|.
TGTGCCAGCAGTTTAATTAGGGGGCGTGAGCAGTTCTTC
CASSLIRGREQFF
>TRBV5-1|TRBD2|TRBJ2-3|.
TGCGCCAGCAGCTGGAGCGGGAAAGCAGATACGCAGTATTTT
CASSWSGKADTQYF
>TRBV29-1|TRBD2|TRBJ2-3|.
TGCAGCGTTGACGGCCTAGCGGGGGCATCAGATACGCAGTATTTT
CSVDGLAGASDTQYF
>TRBV6-2/TRBV6-3|TRBD1|TRBJ2-1|.
TGTGCCGGCAGTTACGAGCAGGCCGGACAGGGGATGTCGGATGAGCAGTTCTTC
CAGSYEQAGQGMSDEQFF
>TRBV27|.|TRBJ2-3|few
TGTGCCAGCAGTTTCGGGACCGGCGGTACGCAGTATTTT
CASSFGTGGTQYF
>TRBV3-1|TRBD2|TRBJ2-2|few
TGTGCCAGCAGCCAAGATCGGGCGGCGGGGGACGTCTACACCGGGGAGCTGTTTTTT
CASSQDRAAGDVYTGELFF
>TRBV3-1|.|TRBJ1-2|.
TGTGCCAGCAGCCAATCGTTCGACAGCTTAGGCGGCTACACCTTC
CASSQSFDSLGGYTF
>TRBV7-2|TRBD2|TRBJ2-1|once
TGTGCCAGCAGCAAAATTAGCGGGGGGGCCGGCGATGAGCAGTTCTTC
CASSKISGGAGDEQFF
>TRBV2|.|TRBJ1-1|.
TGTGTCAGCAGTAGCCGGGACGGTGGGTGGGGTGACACTGAAGCTTTCTTT
CVSSSRDGGWGDTEAFF
>TRBV29-1|.|TRBJ2-7|.
TGCAGCGGCGTCGAGGGGTTGGGGGAGCAGTACTTC
CSGVEGLGEQYF
>TRBV6-5|.|TRBJ1-1|.
TGTGCCAGCATTAGAGAAGGCGGGAACACTGAAGCTTTCTTT
CASIREGGNTEAFF
>TRBV6-1|.|TRBJ1-2|.
TGTGCCAGCAGTGTCGAGGCAGGGCATGGCTACACCTTC
CASSVEAGHGYTF
>TRBV4-1|.|TRBJ2-7|few
TGCGCCAGCAGCCAAGAACAGGCCCCCTACGAGCAGTACTTC
CASSQEQAPYEQYF
>TRBV12-3/TRBV12-4|.|TRBJ1-1|once
TGTGCCAGCAGTTTATGGCAGGCGGAAGCTTTCTTT
CASSLWQAEAFF
>TRBV20-1|.|TRBJ2-7|once
TGCAGTGCTAGAGATACAGACTTGGACGAGCAGTACTTC
CSARDTDLDEQYF
>TRBV4-3|.|TRBJ2-3|few
TGCGCCAGCAGTGCGAGTCTTGACACTAGCACAGATACGCAGTATTTT
CASSASLDTSTDTQYF
>TRBV11-2|.|TRBJ2-3|.
TGTGCCAGCAGCTTAGGGTCAGGACTGCCGAGAACAGATACGCAGTATTTT
CASSLGSGLPRTDTQYF
>TRBV7-8|.|TRBJ2-6|few
TGTGCCAGCAGCTTAGTCAGGGCCCTTGCCAACGTCCTGACTTTC
CASSLVRALANVLTF
>TRBV6-5|TRBD1|TRBJ1-2|.
TGTGCCAGCAGTTTCGCGGACAGGGCAGGGGGCTACACCTTC
CASSFADRAGGYTF